This T cell receptor beta chain came from a study of CXCR3-negative and CXCR3-positive naive CD8 T cells (dated by TCRdb to the late 2010s). As for the study more broadly: In total, 130 million to 150 million TRB reads were obtained, or roughly 1.5 +/- 0.3 million reads per library. Diversity and physicochemical repertoire analyses were performed on around twelve donors pooled from two independent experiments. TRBV-TRBJ cluster analysis included naive subsets from 5 donors and memory cells from 3 donors.

From the cysteine up to the phenylalanine, the CDR3 has a length of 16 residues. No DNA accompanies this entry. CDR1 SGHRS and CDR2 YFSETQ were looked up in the germline V gene. Sequencing relied on a NextSeq 550. The Human TCR Profiling Kit (MiLaboratory) was used to prepare UMI-labeled 5' RACE TRB cDNA libraries. The full amount of extracted RNA was used for cDNA synthesis, and the full amount of resulting cDNA was used for PCR amplification. Libraries were prepared in parallel with an identical number of PCR cycles. The authors processed their data as follows. MIGEC and MiXCR extracted about 50,000 +/- 10,000 unique UMI-labeled TRB cDNA molecules per library, requiring at least two reads per UMI. An average of about 40,000 +/- 10,000 functional in-frame TRB CDR3 nucleotide clonotypes without stop codons was found per library. After each sample was downsampled to 5000 UMI-labeled TRB molecules, VDJtools was used to calculate diversity metrics such as normalized Shannon-Wiener and Chao1. VDJtools computed clonotype-size-weighted physicochemical properties of the central five CDR3 residues: interaction energy, strength, volume and Kidera factor 4. TCRdb reprocessed the reads into one record per CDR3 protein sequence, lacking DNA. TCRdb, not the original authors, processed these V and J calls. In this sample's table one finds about 130,000 distinct CDR3 sequences. The top ten constitute roughly 0.29% of the sample.

Each CD8+ T cell subset was flow-sorted in triplicate, and a few hundred thousand cells per subset were placed directly into RLT lysis buffer. To keep memory contaminants out, a stringent definition of naive CD8+ T cells was applied: CD45RO-CCR7+CD27+CD95-. Peripheral blood mononuclear cells were isolated from buffy coats using standard density gradient centrifugation. A FACSAria III was used to flow-sort naive CD8+ T cells into CXCR3-negative and CXCR3-positive populations. Total RNA was extracted from sorted cells with an RNeasy Mini Kit. Comment on this clonotype: Its antigen is unknown.

The investigation overall reported the following: Compared with CXCR3-negative naive cells, CXCR3-positive naive cells had TRB CDR3s with higher hydrophobicity (lower Kidera factor 4), lower energy, and higher strength and volume indices. Because CXCR3 expression was partially decreased after cryopreservation, freshly isolated PBMCs were used for most assays. Comparably high repertoire diversity was found in both naive subsets, whereas much lower repertoire diversity was found in memory CD8+ T cells. TRBV-TRBJ usage was similar between naive CXCR3-negative and CXCR3-positive cells from the same donor, while memory cells showed distinct patterns. Because surface CD5, which is linked to self-reactivity in mice, was comparable between the naive subsets, TCR interaction strength was also inferred from the physicochemical properties of TRB CDR3s.

The V gene is TRBV5-1 and the J gene is TRBJ1-1; the D call of TRBD1 rests on TCRdb alone, since no DNA is present to check it. Material for sequencing was naive CXCR3- CD8+ T cells from blood. The sample's cell subset or site label, decoded: CD45RO-CCR7+CD27+CD95- naive CD8+ T cells lacking CXCR3 (TNR3-). The source is a human donor in good health. Some clones in this sample may be carry-over from other donors' samples. CDR3 reads: CASSPPGRTMNTEAFF.